This record looks at one T cell receptor (beta chain) sequence and its context. These data belong to a study of OX40 agonist ivuxolimab in advanced cancers. TCRdb keeps only in-frame clones here, not all; method: immunoSEQ multiplex PCR. Among some 30,000 clones listed, over 80% were seen once. The clonotype comes from an adult with an advanced solid tumor such as melanoma, head and neck, liver or kidney cancer. The sequencing here drew on CD4+ or CD8+ T cells sorted from blood, taken in a trial of the OX40 agonist ivuxolimab.

CDR3 DNA sequence: TGTGCCAGCAGCGGCTCCGGGGGCTATGGCTACACCTTC. It is translated as CASSGSGGYGYTF. This chain joins TRBV9 and TRBJ1-2; tentative D call: TRBD1 (5 bases). Trimming left V 3 bases short and J 4 bases short, with 10 bases between. This CDR3 contains 13 residues. The germline CDR1 and CDR2 sequences are SGDLS and YYNGEE.